This is a list of T cell receptor beta chains from one sample in a study of blood T cell repertoires in COVID-19. Some clones are missing from TCRdb's copy, which holds only in-frame ones; the method was immunoSEQ multiplex PCR. The table has about 120,000 clones, 90% seen once; the top ten hold 3.7%. The sample comprised peripheral blood. The receptor source for this set is a man aged 45 to 65 with active COVID-19. The CDR3 runs from the conserved cysteine through the conserved F or W.

j_gene,v_gene,CDR3aa
TRBJ2-5,TRBV6-1,CASSELAGGQETQYF
TRBJ2-5,TRBV6-1,CASSESPQGARETQYF
TRBJ1-1,TRBV5-1,CASSLPGSMNTEAFF
TRBJ2-2,TRBV5-1,CASTQAQTEGGELFF
TRBJ2-1,TRBV24-1,CASQGWDEQFF
TRBJ2-5,TRBV19,CASSIGLDQETQYF
TRBJ2-7,TRBV10-3,CATDQAGNSYEQYF
TRBJ1-2,TRBV5-4,CASSPYTTGQGYTF
TRBJ2-1,TRBV10-3,CAISTSGGYNEQFF
TRBJ1-1,TRBV2,CASTELEDTEAFF
TRBJ1-1,TRBV6-1,CASSDQGGATEAFF
TRBJ2-3,TRBV29-1,CSALAAGDTQYF
TRBJ2-5,TRBV10-3,CAIKSREMETQYF
TRBJ2-3,TRBV6-5,CASSQPGTGRDTQYF
TRBJ2-3,TRBV7-8,CASSFATSSGDYTDTQYF
TRBJ1-2,TRBV10-3,CAISGTGGGDGYTF
TRBJ2-2,TRBV7-2,CASSLGQGDTGELFF
TRBJ1-5,TRBV2,CASSGDFGSNQPQHF
TRBJ1-2,TRBV3-1/TRBV3-2,CASSQDLRAPHDGYTF
TRBJ1-6,TRBV7-8,CASSFETGYNSPLHF
TRBJ2-2,TRBV14,CASSLQTTGTWELFF
TRBJ2-3,TRBV7-2,CASSTNPLAGGDTQYF
TRBJ1-5,TRBV12-3/TRBV12-4,CASAPRGQPQHF
TRBJ1-2,TRBV6-6,CASSYSWTGGDSGYTF
TRBJ1-2,TRBV28,CASRMTGTNYGYTF
TRBJ2-5,TRBV5-1,CASSLAPSGGPSETQYF
TRBJ2-3,TRBV5-1,CASSYLGQGLGTDTQYF
TRBJ2-1,TRBV3-1/TRBV3-2,CASSQLFRDRQYNEQFF
TRBJ1-2,TRBV11-2,CASSLGGQNYGYTF
TRBJ2-5,TRBV7-2,CASSLAGVAETQYF
TRBJ2-5,TRBV5-1,CASSQDRGQETQYF
TRBJ1-5,TRBV6-6,CASTPTGADQPQHF
TRBJ2-7,TRBV12-3/TRBV12-4,CASSSDTSYEQYF
TRBJ2-7,TRBV27,CASSLFGTGTYEQYF
TRBJ1-2,TRBV5-4,CASSLQGNYGYTF
TRBJ1-4,TRBV29-1,CSAANEKLFF
TRBJ2-3,TRBV24-1,CATSDFGQGWDTQYF
TRBJ1-3,TRBV15,CATSREAGGNTIYF
TRBJ1-5,TRBV27,CASKPGTGNNQPQHF
TRBJ2-3,TRBV12-5,CASGLEQLTDTQYF
TRBJ1-5,TRBV4-2,CASSQEEQVGIGNQPQHF
TRBJ2-3,TRBV19,CASGGGGSTDTQYF
TRBJ2-5,TRBV6-5,CASSTGGSGETQYF
TRBJ1-2,TRBV2,CASSDRGRNGYTF
TRBJ2-3,TRBV19,CASSSVARPDLEAVSQYF
TRBJ1-6,TRBV6-1,CASSDLTGNSPLHF